The source of this T cell receptor beta chain is a study of regulatory T cells in long-lasting Graves disease. Study-level findings and limits: Persistent cases favored TRBV28, TRBJ1-2 and TRBJ2-5. Patients whose Graves' disease persisted exhibited lower TCR diversity than those newly diagnosed.

About this clonotype: The antigen is unknown. At one of its ends the junction is not consistent with the germline gene, which may arise from a read error.

From germline, CDR1 is LNHNV and CDR2 YYDKDF (reference sequence). This CDR3 has 16 residues. Time point denoted: persistent/refractory GD, antithyroid drugs over 5 years with positive TRAb. Scientists built the TCR library using RNA that was extracted from PBMCs. Libraries of TCR beta came from iRepertoire HTBI primers plus Arm-PCR of CDR3 regions. In the authors' workflow: Across all samples, about 62 TRBV segments and 11 to 15 TRBJ segments were identified. Each CDR3 protein gets one entry after TCRdb re-called the multiplex PCR reads with MiXCR. The V and J calls and clone size come from TCRdb's table, not from the authors' own analysis. The top ten hold around 24% of the sample, which has about 450,000 distinct CDR3 sequences, 23% seen once.

This clonotype was obtained from a female donor with Graves disease. The sample consisted of peripheral blood mononuclear cells (PBMCs), taken when the disease was refractory, from a patient treated with antithyroid drugs. This chain joins TRBV15 and TRBJ2-5; maybe TRBD1 (5 bases). Judging by the DNA end, TRBJ2-1 fits better; the J call may be wrong. CDR3 in DNA: TGTGCCACCAGCAGGTCACAGGTGGGAACTTACAATAAGCAGTTCTTC. This codes for CATSRSQVGTYNKQFF.